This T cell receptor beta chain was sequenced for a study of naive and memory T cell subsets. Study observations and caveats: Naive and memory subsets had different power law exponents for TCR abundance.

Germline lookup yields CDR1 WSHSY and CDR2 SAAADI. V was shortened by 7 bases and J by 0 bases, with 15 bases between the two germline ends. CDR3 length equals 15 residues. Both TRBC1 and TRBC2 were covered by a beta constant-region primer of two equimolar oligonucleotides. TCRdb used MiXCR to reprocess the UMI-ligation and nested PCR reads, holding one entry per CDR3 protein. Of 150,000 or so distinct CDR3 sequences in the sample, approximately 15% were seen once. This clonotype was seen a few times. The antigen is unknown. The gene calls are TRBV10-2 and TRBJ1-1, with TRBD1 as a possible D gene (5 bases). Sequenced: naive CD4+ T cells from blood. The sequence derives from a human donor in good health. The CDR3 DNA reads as TGCGCCAGCACAAAAATAGACAGATTGAACACTGAAGCTTTCTTT. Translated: CASTKIDRLNTEAFF.